This T cell receptor beta chain emerged from a study of regulatory T cells in long-lasting Graves disease. About the study: Graves' patients diagnosed newly had used antithyroid drugs under 3 months.

Time point reported: newly diagnosed GD, antithyroid drugs for less than 3 months. PBMCs were the source of the RNA used for TCR sequencing. The TCR beta library used iRepertoire HTBI primers with Arm-PCR amplification of CDR3. One entry per CDR3 protein, called by TCRdb with MiXCR from the multiplex PCR reads. The sample comprises over 500,000 distinct CDR3 sequences, less than 20% of which are singletons, and 18% rests with the top ten. This clonotype was counted between two and nine times. Antigen specificity is unknown. V lost 0 bases and J lost 0, with 15 bases in between. CDR3 length: 17 amino acids. Germline values: CDR1 SGDLS, CDR2 YYNGEE. Study results and caveats: Persistent disease preferred TRBV28, TRBJ1-2 and TRBJ2-5; new disease, TRBV20-1 and TRBJ2-1.

Another study also made use of these data, one on T cells in Graves' hyperthyroidism and ophthalmopathy. This second study notes: Diagnosis of hyperthyroidism was new in patients aged 18 to 65, and its duration was under 2 months.

The clonotype was recovered from a woman in her 30s with Graves disease. Sample: peripheral blood mononuclear cells (PBMCs), taken at new diagnosis, from a patient treated with antithyroid drugs. This sequence joins TRBV9 and TRBJ1-2; D might be TRBD1 (5 bases). CDR3 amino acids: CASSVDDGALANYGYTF. The CDR3 nucleotides are TGTGCCAGCAGCGTAGACGATGGGGCCCTAGCTAACTATGGCTACACCTTC.